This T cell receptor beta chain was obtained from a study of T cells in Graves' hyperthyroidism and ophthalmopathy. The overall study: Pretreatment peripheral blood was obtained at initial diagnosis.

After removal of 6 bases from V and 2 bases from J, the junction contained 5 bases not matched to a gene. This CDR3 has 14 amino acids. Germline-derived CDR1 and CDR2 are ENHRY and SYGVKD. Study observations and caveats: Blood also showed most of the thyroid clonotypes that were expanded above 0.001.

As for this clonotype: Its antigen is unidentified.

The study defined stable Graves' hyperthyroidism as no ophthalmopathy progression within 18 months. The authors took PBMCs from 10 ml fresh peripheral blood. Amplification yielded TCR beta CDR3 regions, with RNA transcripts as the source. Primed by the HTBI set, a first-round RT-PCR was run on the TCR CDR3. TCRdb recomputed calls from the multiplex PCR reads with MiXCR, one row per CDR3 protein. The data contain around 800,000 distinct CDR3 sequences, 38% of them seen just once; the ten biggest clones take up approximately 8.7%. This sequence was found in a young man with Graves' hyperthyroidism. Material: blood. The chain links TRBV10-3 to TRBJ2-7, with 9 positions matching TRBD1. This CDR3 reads CAISVGTGTYEQYF. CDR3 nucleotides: TGTGCCATCAGCGTAGGGACAGGGACCTACGAGCAGTACTTC.